The 9 T cell receptor beta chains reported below all come from one sample, sequenced in a study. TCRdb re-derived calls from the RT-PCR reads in MiXCR, one entry per CDR3 protein. The sample shows 550,000 to 750,000 distinct CDR3 sequences, about 14% of them seen only once. Sequenced input: memory CD4+ T cells from blood. These receptors were taken from a female donor in good health, serving as a healthy control.

This clonotype was observed many times. This chain joins TRBV5-6 and TRBJ2-7; D is unclear. The germline V gene has CDR1 SGHDT and CDR2 YYEEEE. The CDR3 has 12 amino acids. The V end lost 2 bases, the J end lost 3 bases, and 6 bases lay between the germline ends. CDR3 nucleotide sequence: TGTGCCAGCAGCTTATGGTTCTACGAGCAGTACTTC. Translated: CASSLWFYEQYF.

The genes are TRBV7-2 and TRBJ2-5, with D tentatively TRBD1 (6 bases). With 5 bases removed from V and 4 bases from J, the gap between germline ends came to 17 bases. CDR1 and CDR2 (germline): SGHTA, FQGNSA. This CDR3 comprises 15 residues. CDR3 bases: TGTGCCAGCAGCCGGCCGCAGGGGATAGGAGAGACCCAGTACTTC. Translation: CASSRPQGIGETQYF.

This clonotype was counted ten times or more. The chain has TRBV6-5 and TRBJ2-7; the match to TRBD2 covers 8 bases. The CDR3 contains 13 residues. Germline V gene data show CDR1 as MNHEY and CDR2 as SVGAGI. Germline trimming cut 7 bases from V and 7 bases from J; bases unmatched to any gene: 9. CDR3: CASTKSGGREQYF. The CDR3 DNA reads as TGTGCCAGCACCAAAAGCGGGGGTCGGGAGCAGTACTTC.

The sample holds many counts of this clonotype. This chain uses TRBV29-1 with TRBJ1-1, with TRBD1 as a possible D gene (6 bases). Looked up from germline, CDR1 is SQVTM and CDR2 is ANQGSEA. There are 14 residues in the CDR3. Trimming took off 7 bases at V and 5 bases at J, with 20 bases between the two ends. Here the CDR3 DNA reads TGCAGCGCGGACGCGCATGGGGGGCGAACTGAAGCTTTCTTT. This translates into CSADAHGGRTEAFF. Based on the CDR3 plus reference TRBV29-1 and TRBJ1-1, the full variable domain is SAVISQKPSRDICQRGTSLTIQCQVDSQVTMMFWYRQQPGQSLTLIATANQGSEATYESGFVIDKFPISRPNLTFSTLTVSNMSPEDSSIYLCSADAHGGRTEAFFGQGTRLTVV.

This clonotype came up a few times. The rearrangement links TRBV7-9 to TRBJ2-3; D assignment may be TRBD1 or TRBD2 (7 bases each). CDR1 is SEHNR and CDR2 is FQNEAQ in the germline V gene (reference sequence). The CDR3 totals 15 residues. Deletions cut 5 bases from V and 2 bases from J, with 14 bases between. CDR3 sequence reads: CASSPRGGLTDTQYF. In nucleotides, the CDR3 is TGTGCCAGCAGCCCCAGGGGGGGCCTCACAGATACGCAGTATTTT.

The chain carries TRBV29-1 and TRBJ2-1; D is unclear. Deletions cut 5 bases from V and 8 bases from J, with 10 bases between. There are 11 residues in the CDR3. Germline CDR1 reads SQVTM; CDR2 reads ANQGSEA. The CDR3 coding sequence is TGCAGCGTTCCTCGTCGGGATGAGCAGTTCTTC. Its translation is CSVPRRDEQFF.

This clonotype has at least ten counts. The V and J genes are TRBV6-5 and TRBJ2-5, with 9 bases that match TRBD1. With 0 bases clipped from V and 4 bases from J, the junction kept 0 bases outside the gene matches. Germline V lookup: CDR1 MNHEY, CDR2 SVGAGI. This CDR3 has 14 amino acids. Here the CDR3 reads CASSYSTGGETQYF. The DNA of the CDR3 is TGTGCCAGCAGTTACTCGACAGGGGGAGAGACCCAGTACTTC.

This clonotype turned up a few times. The rearrangement uses TRBV20-1 and TRBJ2-1; D remains ambiguous. The germline gives CDR1 DFQATT, CDR2 SNEGSKA (reference sequence). This CDR3 has 11 amino acids. With 4 bases removed from V and 7 bases from J, the gap between germline ends came to 8 bases. CDR3 amino acids: CSANLGNEQFF. CDR3 DNA: TGCAGTGCTAACTTGGGAAATGAGCAGTTCTTC.

The table lists this clonotype with many counts. V is TRBV10-3 and J is TRBJ2-1, with TRBD2 matching over 11 bases. The CDR3 consists of 15 residues. V gave up 3 bases and J gave up 7 bases; unmatched junction bases: 5. CDR1 is ENHRY, CDR2 SYGVKD, per germline. CDR3 sequence: CAISEGLAGSNEQFF. The CDR3 coding sequence is TGTGCCATCAGTGAAGGACTAGCGGGTTCAAATGAGCAGTTCTTC.